These T cell receptor beta chains were read from a single sample in a study of monozygotic twins with inflammatory bowel disease. Reprocessing the 5' RACE reads, TCRdb reports a single entry for every CDR3 protein and omits DNA. The table for this sample gives fewer than 400,000 distinct CDR3 sequences. Material: blood. These TCRs come from a human donor with ulcerative colitis or Crohn's disease, or a healthy co-twin of an affected twin (not recorded which). Each CDR3 is given with its conserved first and last residue. The order of the fields is CDR3 length, V gene, J gene, CDR3 protein.

CDR3 length: 13; V gene: TRBV28; J gene: TRBJ2-1; CDR3 protein: CASSLLRANEQFF
CDR3 length: 13; V gene: TRBV6-1; J gene: TRBJ2-1; CDR3 protein: CASSERELSEQFF
CDR3 length: 12; V gene: TRBV28; J gene: TRBJ2-7; CDR3 protein: CASSLGLSEQYF
CDR3 length: 16; V gene: TRBV5-1; J gene: TRBJ1-1; CDR3 protein: CASSLVSIPGSVEAFF
CDR3 length: 16; V gene: TRBV18; J gene: TRBJ2-3; CDR3 protein: CASSPGLAGAADTQYF
CDR3 length: 12; V gene: TRBV6-5; J gene: TRBJ2-2; CDR3 protein: CASRPTRGELFF
CDR3 length: 17; V gene: TRBV10-3; J gene: TRBJ2-1; CDR3 protein: CAISLSTGLAGVKGQFF
CDR3 length: 13; V gene: TRBV5-1; J gene: TRBJ1-5; CDR3 protein: CASSLDQAQPQHF
CDR3 length: 15; V gene: TRBV19; J gene: TRBJ2-3; CDR3 protein: CASTAPGESTDTQYF
CDR3 length: 14; V gene: TRBV7-8; J gene: TRBJ1-5; CDR3 protein: CASSPRSGNQPQHF
CDR3 length: 15; V gene: TRBV4-3; J gene: TRBJ1-1; CDR3 protein: CASSRGQGMNTEAFF
CDR3 length: 15; V gene: TRBV6-1; J gene: TRBJ2-1; CDR3 protein: CASSHAGTGDNEQFF
CDR3 length: 13; V gene: TRBV29-1; J gene: TRBJ2-7; CDR3 protein: CSVGHLQGYEQYF
CDR3 length: 16; V gene: TRBV6-5; J gene: TRBJ1-4; CDR3 protein: CASSSPNREGGEKLFF
CDR3 length: 13; V gene: TRBV9; J gene: TRBJ2-3; CDR3 protein: CASSVASPGPQYF
CDR3 length: 12; V gene: TRBV7-2; J gene: TRBJ2-1; CDR3 protein: CASSPSRMEQFF
CDR3 length: 16; V gene: TRBV27; J gene: TRBJ1-6; CDR3 protein: CASSLSAVSYNSPLHF
CDR3 length: 17; V gene: TRBV9; J gene: TRBJ2-1; CDR3 protein: CASSVGNSGPFYNEQFF
CDR3 length: 17; V gene: TRBV4-2; J gene: TRBJ2-5; CDR3 protein: CASSQETTSRGDETQYF
CDR3 length: 16; V gene: TRBV4-3; J gene: TRBJ1-4; CDR3 protein: CASSQDQGQANEKLFF
CDR3 length: 14; V gene: TRBV5-1; J gene: TRBJ2-5; CDR3 protein: CASSYQGQQETQYF
CDR3 length: 14; V gene: TRBV28; J gene: TRBJ2-1; CDR3 protein: CANLPPPAWGEQFF
CDR3 length: 14; V gene: TRBV4-1; J gene: TRBJ2-7; CDR3 protein: CASSKTGYGYEQYF
CDR3 length: 16; V gene: TRBV4-3; J gene: TRBJ2-1; CDR3 protein: CASSQGTSGSAHEQFF
CDR3 length: 11; V gene: TRBV6-5; J gene: TRBJ2-5; CDR3 protein: CASSGSETQYF